Following are 15 T cell receptor beta chains from one sample sequenced in a study of blood T cells in healthy people across ages. A second roughly 6 to 12 cycle PCR used barcoded and J-beta primers. TCRdb ran MiXCR on the 5' RACE reads and lists one entry per CDR3 protein. The sample includes around 1.5 million distinct CDR3 sequences, around 36% of them seen just once. The specimen sequenced was blood. These receptors were collected from a woman aged 25 to 45 in good health.

This clonotype came up a few times. V is TRBV2 and J is TRBJ1-6; 7 nucleotides align to TRBD1. The CDR3 has 16 residues. CDR1 SNHLY and CDR2 FYNNEI come from the germline V gene. With 1 base clipped from V and 6 bases from J, the junction kept 6 bases outside the gene matches. DNA for the CDR3: TGTGCCAGCAGTGAAGGTTCGGGGACAGCTAATTCACCCCTCCACTTT. It codes for CASSEGSGTANSPLHF. The whole variable domain, filled in from reference TRBV2 and TRBJ1-6, reads EPEVTQTPSHQVTQMGQEVILRCVPISNHLYFYWYRQILGQKVEFLVSFYNNEISEKSEIFDDQFSVERPDGSNFTLKIRSTKLEDSAMYFCASSEGSGTANSPLHFGNGTRLTVT.

The chain links TRBV9 to TRBJ1-2, with D unclear. Looked up from germline, CDR1 is SGDLS and CDR2 is YYNGEE. This CDR3 contains 14 residues. Trimming stripped 4 bases from V and 3 bases from J, with 13 bases between. CDR3 coding DNA: TGTGCCAGCAGCATATCCGGGAGGGACTATGGCTACACCTTC. As protein: CASSISGRDYGYTF.

This clonotype was found a few times. This chain connects TRBV12-3 or TRBV12-4 to TRBJ2-3; D is perhaps TRBD2 (5 bases). With 5 bases removed from V and 6 bases from J, the gap between germline ends came to 18 bases. This CDR3 spans 15 amino acids. CDR3 sequence (DNA): TGTGCCAGCAGTCCGGGATTCGACCTTATTGATACGCAGTATTTT. It translates to CASSPGFDLIDTQYF.

There are a few counts of this clonotype. The V call is TRBV7-9, the J call TRBJ2-1, with a possible D match to TRBD1 (6 bases). V shed 1 base and J shed 2 bases, with 9 bases lying between them. Germline CDR1 reads SEHNR; CDR2 reads FQNEAQ (reference sequence). The CDR3 length is 15 residues. CDR3 region: CASSLVTGTYNEQFF. In DNA form, the CDR3 reads TGTGCCAGCAGCTTAGTCACAGGGACCTACAATGAGCAGTTCTTC.

The chain recombines TRBV9 with TRBJ2-1, with a weak D call TRBD2 (5 bases). V was trimmed by 2 bases and J by 4 bases, leaving 13 bases between them. The CDR3 totals 15 residues. CDR1 SGDLS and CDR2 YYNGEE come from the germline V gene. The CDR3 reads CASSVGGSKYNEQFF. The CDR3 DNA sequence: TGTGCCAGCAGCGTGGGCGGGTCCAAATACAATGAGCAGTTCTTC. The whole variable domain, remainder taken from reference TRBV9 and TRBJ2-1, is DSGVTQTPKHLITATGQRVTLRCSPRSGDLSVYWYQQSLDQGLQFLIQYYNGEERAKGNILERFSAQQFPDLHSELNLSSLELGDSALYFCASSVGGSKYNEQFFGPGTRLTVL.

This clonotype was seen more than once but under ten times. The J gene is TRBJ2-7, the V gene TRBV7-9; unclear D gene. The length of the CDR3 is 15 residues. Germline CDR1 reads SEHNR; CDR2 reads FQNEAQ (reference sequence). Trimming pared 5 bases from V and 0 bases from J, leaving 14 bases between. This CDR3 reads CASSPFWQNSYEQYF. The CDR3 DNA follows: TGTGCCAGCAGCCCTTTCTGGCAGAACTCCTACGAGCAGTACTTC.

This clonotype has at least ten counts. The chain couples TRBV3-1 to TRBJ2-5; the D gene is possibly TRBD1 (5 bases). This CDR3 has 16 residues. V gave up 0 bases and J gave up 5 bases, with 16 bases separating them. Germline V CDR1 and CDR2: LGHDT, YNNKEL (reference sequence). The CDR3 loop reads CASSQDLGQGGETQYF. The CDR3 DNA is TGTGCCAGCAGCCAAGATTTAGGCCAGGGTGGGGAGACCCAGTACTTC.

This clonotype has more than one count but fewer than ten. V usage is TRBV7-2 and J usage is TRBJ1-2, with 7 bases lining up with TRBD1. The CDR3 spans 14 residues. Germline assignment: CDR1 SGHTA and CDR2 FQGNSA. The J segment lost 7 bases and the V segment lost 5 bases, leaving 10 bases of the junction unmatched. The DNA of the CDR3 is TGTGCCAGCAGCCCCCGACAGGGAGAGGGTGGCTACACCTTC. Its protein product is CASSPRQGEGGYTF. The variable domain in full, with the rest retrieved from reference TRBV7-2 and TRBJ1-2, is GAGVSQSPSNKVTEKGKDVELRCDPISGHTALYWYRQSLGQGLEFLIYFQGNSAPDKSGLPSDRFSAERTGGSVSTLTIQRTQQEDSAVYLCASSPRQGEGGYTFGSGTRLTVV.

The chain couples TRBV7-9 to TRBJ2-5; D is unclear. CDR3 length: 15 residues. Trimming left V 0 bases short and J 4 bases short, with 12 bases between. Germline CDR1 SEHNR, CDR2 FQNEAQ (reference sequence). CDR3 sequence (DNA): TGTGCCAGCAGCTTAGCGTTGCATAAGCGAGAGACCCAGTACTTC. This translates into CASSLALHKRETQYF. The full variable domain, in which reference TRBV7-9 and TRBJ2-5 provide the parts outside the CDR3, is DTGVSQNPRHKITKRGQNVTFRCDPISEHNRLYWYRQTLGQGPEFLTYFQNEAQLEKSRLLSDRFSAERPKGSFSTLEIQRTEQGDSAMYLCASSLALHKRETQYFGPGTRLLVL.

The rearrangement uses TRBV3-1 and TRBJ2-7; a possible D gene is TRBD2 (6 bases). Trimming pared 4 bases from V and 0 bases from J, leaving 16 bases between. There are 16 residues in the CDR3. Germline CDR1 is LGHDT and CDR2 is YNNKEL (reference sequence). CDR3 sequence: CASSLITGESSYEQYF. The CDR3 DNA is TGTGCCAGCAGCCTGATTACGGGGGAGAGCTCCTACGAGCAGTACTTC.

This clonotype was counted many times. The V and J genes are TRBV6-4 and TRBJ2-2; D is perhaps TRBD2 (5 bases). Germline CDR1 and CDR2: MRHNA and SNTAGT. CDR3 length equals 16 residues. Trimming shortened V by 4 bases and J by 4 bases, and 16 bases separated the two germline ends. The CDR3 loop reads CASSVDTSLGTGELFF. CDR3 nucleotides: TGTGCCAGCAGTGTCGATACTAGTTTAGGCACCGGGGAGCTGTTTTTT.

The genes are TRBV7-3 and TRBJ2-1; TRBD2 aligns across 7 bases. Trimming removed 6 bases from V and 10 bases from J; junction bases left unmatched: 15. CDR1 SGHTA and CDR2 FQGTGA come from the germline V gene. CDR3 length: 15 residues. CDR3 DNA sequence: TGTGCCAGCAGTCAGAGATTGGGGGGGGTAGGAGAGCAGTTCTTC. It translates to CASSQRLGGVGEQFF.

This chain connects TRBV7-2 to TRBJ1-1; D remains ambiguous. There are 13 residues in the CDR3. Trimming took off 7 bases at V and 4 bases at J, with 13 bases between the two ends. Germline V gene sequence: CDR1 SGHTA, CDR2 FQGNSA. Here the CDR3 DNA reads TGTGCCAGCACCCCTGTGACGGGCACTGAAGCTTTCTTT. Translation: CASTPVTGTEAFF.

The V call is TRBV11-2, the J call TRBJ2-5, with a tentative D call TRBD2 (5 bases). This CDR3 spans 11 amino acids. V was clipped by 4 bases and J by 7 bases, with 7 bases between them. Germline CDR1 SGHAT, CDR2 FQNNGV. The CDR3 nucleotides are TGTGCCAGCAGCTCTGGACTGACCCAGTACTTC. Protein product: CASSSGLTQYF.

The V gene is TRBV20-1, the J gene TRBJ1-5; possibly TRBD1 for D (6 bases). The V end was cut by 1 base, the J end by 5 bases, with 12 bases between. This CDR3 spans 14 amino acids. Germline V CDR1 and CDR2: DFQATT, SNEGSKA (reference sequence). CDR3 DNA: TGCAGTGCTAGAGGCCACAGGGTGGATCAGCCCCAGCATTTT. Amino acid sequence: CSARGHRVDQPQHF.